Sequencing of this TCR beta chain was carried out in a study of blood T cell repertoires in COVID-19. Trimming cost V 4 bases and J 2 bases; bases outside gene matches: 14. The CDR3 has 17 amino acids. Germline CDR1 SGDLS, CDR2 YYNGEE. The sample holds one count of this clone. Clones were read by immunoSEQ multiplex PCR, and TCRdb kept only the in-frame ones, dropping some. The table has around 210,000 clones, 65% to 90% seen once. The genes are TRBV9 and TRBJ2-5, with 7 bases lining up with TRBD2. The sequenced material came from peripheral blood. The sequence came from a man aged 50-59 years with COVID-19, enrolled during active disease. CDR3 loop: CASSYPRGDLFQETQYF. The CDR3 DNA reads TGTGCCAGCAGCTACCCTCGGGGGGACCTTTTTCAAGAGACCCAGTACTTC.